Detailed here is one TCR beta chain. The record originates from a study of blood T cell repertoires in COVID-19. On the study more broadly: Acute-phase and convalescent COVID-19 samples originated in the United States, Italy and Spain. PBMCs, B-cell-depleted T cells, or T cells provided the cDNA or gDNA that made up the material.

Authors' data handling: Nucleated cell counts were estimated from reference gene primer amplification. Some clones are missing from TCRdb's copy, which holds only in-frame ones; the method was immunoSEQ multiplex PCR. V and J calls and clone size are those listed in that table; D and trimming were worked out from the DNA. The table has about 260,000 clones, 84% seen once. V was pared by 4 bases and J by 7 bases, with 17 bases between. Germline V gene lookup returns CDR1 ENHRY and CDR2 SYGVKD. The CDR3 sequence is 14 residues long. The TCR originated in a man aged 60 to 69 with acute or convalescent COVID-19. Sequenced sample: peripheral blood. The V gene is TRBV10-3, the J gene TRBJ2-7, with D perhaps TRBD2 (5 bases). The CDR3: CAISGIGSSGEQYF. The DNA for the CDR3 is TGTGCCATCAGTGGGATTGGGTCCTCGGGGGAGCAGTACTTC.